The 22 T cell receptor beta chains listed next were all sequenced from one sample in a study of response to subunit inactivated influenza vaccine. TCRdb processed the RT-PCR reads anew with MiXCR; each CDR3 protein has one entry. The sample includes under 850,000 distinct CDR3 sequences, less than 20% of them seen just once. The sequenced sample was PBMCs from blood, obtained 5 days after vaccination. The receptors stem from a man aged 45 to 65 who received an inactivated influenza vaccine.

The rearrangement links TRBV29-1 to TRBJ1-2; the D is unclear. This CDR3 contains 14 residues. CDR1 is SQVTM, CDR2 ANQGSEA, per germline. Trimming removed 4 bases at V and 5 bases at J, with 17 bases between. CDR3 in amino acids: CSVAQSGFGYGYTF. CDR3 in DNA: TGCAGCGTTGCACAGTCGGGGTTCGGGTATGGCTACACCTTC.

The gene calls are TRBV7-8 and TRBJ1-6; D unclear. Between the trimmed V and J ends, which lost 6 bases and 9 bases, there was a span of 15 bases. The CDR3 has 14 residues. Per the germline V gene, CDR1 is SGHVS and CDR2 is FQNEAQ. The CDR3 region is CASSSGGSGSPLHF. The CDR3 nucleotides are TGTGCCAGCAGTTCTGGTGGGTCCGGTTCACCCCTCCACTTT.

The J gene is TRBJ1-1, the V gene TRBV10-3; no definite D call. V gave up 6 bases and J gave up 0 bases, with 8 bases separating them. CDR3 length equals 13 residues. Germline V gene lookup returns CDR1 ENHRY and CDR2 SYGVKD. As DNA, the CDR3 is TGTGCCATCAGCCAAAACATGAACACTGAAGCTTTCTTT. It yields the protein CAISQNMNTEAFF.

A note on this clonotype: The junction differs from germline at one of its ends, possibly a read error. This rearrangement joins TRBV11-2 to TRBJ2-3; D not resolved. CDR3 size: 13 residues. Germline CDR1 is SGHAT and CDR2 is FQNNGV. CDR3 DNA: TGTGCCAGCAGCCGCCCGGACGGAGATGCGCAGTATTTT. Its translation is CASSRPDGDAQYF.

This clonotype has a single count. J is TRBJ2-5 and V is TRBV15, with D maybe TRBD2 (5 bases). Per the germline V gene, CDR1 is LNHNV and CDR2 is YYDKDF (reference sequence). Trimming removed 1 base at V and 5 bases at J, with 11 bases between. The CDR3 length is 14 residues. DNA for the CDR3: TGTGCCACCAGCAGAGCCGGGTCGGGGGAGACCCAGTACTTC. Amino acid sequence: CATSRAGSGETQYF.

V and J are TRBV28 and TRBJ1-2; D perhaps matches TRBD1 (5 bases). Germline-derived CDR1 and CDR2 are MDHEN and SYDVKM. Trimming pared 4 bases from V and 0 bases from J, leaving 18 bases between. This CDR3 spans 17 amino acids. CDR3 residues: CASSSGSWTQSNYGYTF. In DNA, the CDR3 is TGTGCCAGCAGTTCTGGAAGTTGGACACAGTCTAACTATGGCTACACCTTC.

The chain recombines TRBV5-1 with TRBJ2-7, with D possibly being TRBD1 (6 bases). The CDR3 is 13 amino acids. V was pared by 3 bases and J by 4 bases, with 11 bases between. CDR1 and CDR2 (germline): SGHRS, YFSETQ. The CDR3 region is CASSSGQQYEQYF. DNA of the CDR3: TGCGCCAGCAGCTCAGGACAGCAGTACGAGCAGTACTTC.

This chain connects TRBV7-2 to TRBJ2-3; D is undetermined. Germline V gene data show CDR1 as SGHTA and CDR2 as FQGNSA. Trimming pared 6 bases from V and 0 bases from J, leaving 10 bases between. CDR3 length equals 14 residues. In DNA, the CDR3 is TGTGCCAGCAGGCGGTTAGGGAGCACAGATACGCAGTATTTT. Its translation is CASRRLGSTDTQYF.

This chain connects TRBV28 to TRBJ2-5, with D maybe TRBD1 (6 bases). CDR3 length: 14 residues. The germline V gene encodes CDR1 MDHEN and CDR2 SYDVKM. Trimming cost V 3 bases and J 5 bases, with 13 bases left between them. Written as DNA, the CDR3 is TGTGCCAGCAGTTTGGACAGTCGTAGGGAGACCCAGTACTTC. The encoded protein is CASSLDSRRETQYF.

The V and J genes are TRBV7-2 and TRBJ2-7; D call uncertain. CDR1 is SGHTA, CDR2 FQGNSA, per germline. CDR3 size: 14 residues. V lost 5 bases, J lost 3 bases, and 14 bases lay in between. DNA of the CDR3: TGTGCCAGCAGCAAAATGGTGGACCTCTACGAGCAGTACTTC. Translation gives CASSKMVDLYEQYF.

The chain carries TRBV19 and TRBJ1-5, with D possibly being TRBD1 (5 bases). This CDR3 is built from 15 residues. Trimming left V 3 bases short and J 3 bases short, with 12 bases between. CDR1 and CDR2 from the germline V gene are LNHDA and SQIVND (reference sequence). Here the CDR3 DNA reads TGTGCCAGTAGTATTGCACAGGCGGTCAATCAGCCCCAGCATTTT. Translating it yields CASSIAQAVNQPQHF.

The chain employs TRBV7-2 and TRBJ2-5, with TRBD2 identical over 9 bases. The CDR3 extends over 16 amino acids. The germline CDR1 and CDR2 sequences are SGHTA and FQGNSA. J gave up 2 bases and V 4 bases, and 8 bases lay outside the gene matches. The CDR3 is CASSSPGLARQETQYF. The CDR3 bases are TGTGCCAGCAGCTCCCCAGGACTAGCGAGACAAGAGACCCAGTACTTC.

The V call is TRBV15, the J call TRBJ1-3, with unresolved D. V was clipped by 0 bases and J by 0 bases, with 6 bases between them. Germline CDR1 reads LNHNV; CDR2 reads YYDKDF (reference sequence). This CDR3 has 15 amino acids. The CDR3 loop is CATSRDFSSGNTIYF. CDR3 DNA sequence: TGTGCCACCAGCAGAGATTTCAGCTCTGGAAACACCATATATTTT.

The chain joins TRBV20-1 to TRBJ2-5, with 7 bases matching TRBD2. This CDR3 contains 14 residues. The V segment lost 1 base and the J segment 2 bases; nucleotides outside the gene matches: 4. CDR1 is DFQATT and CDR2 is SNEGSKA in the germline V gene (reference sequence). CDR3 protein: CSARAREKQETQYF. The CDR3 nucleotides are TGCAGTGCTAGAGCGCGGGAGAAGCAAGAGACCCAGTACTTC.

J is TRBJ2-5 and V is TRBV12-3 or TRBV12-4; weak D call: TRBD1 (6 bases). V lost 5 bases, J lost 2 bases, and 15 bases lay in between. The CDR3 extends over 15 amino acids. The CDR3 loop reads CASSPKTGLQETQYF. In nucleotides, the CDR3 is TGTGCCAGCAGTCCTAAGACAGGCCTACAAGAGACCCAGTACTTC.

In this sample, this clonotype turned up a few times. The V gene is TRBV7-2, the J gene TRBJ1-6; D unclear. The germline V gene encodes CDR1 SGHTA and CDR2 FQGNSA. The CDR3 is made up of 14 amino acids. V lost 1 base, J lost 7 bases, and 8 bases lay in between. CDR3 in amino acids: CASSLVENNSPLHF. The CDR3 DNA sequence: TGTGCCAGCAGCTTAGTGGAAAACAATTCACCCCTCCACTTT.

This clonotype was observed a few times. The CDR3 reads CASSPGAVTNYEQYF. The DNA for the CDR3 is TGTGCCAGCTCACCGGGGGCTGTTACCAACTACGAGCAGTACTTC. The chain has TRBV18 and TRBJ2-7; possibly TRBD1 for D (6 bases). CDR3 length equals 15 residues. The germline CDR1 and CDR2 sequences are KGHSH and LQKENI. V lost 3 bases and J lost 3, with 15 bases in between. Based on the CDR3 plus reference TRBV18 and TRBJ2-7, the full variable domain is NAGVMQNPRHLVRRRGQEARLRCSPMKGHSHVYWYRQLPEEGLKFMVYLQKENIIDESGMPKERFSAEFPKEGPSILRIQQVVRGDSAAYFCASSPGAVTNYEQYFGPGTRLTVT.

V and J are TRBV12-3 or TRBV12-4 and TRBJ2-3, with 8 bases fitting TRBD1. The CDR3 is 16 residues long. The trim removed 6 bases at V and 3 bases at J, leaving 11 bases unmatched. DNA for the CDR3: TGTGCCAGCAGAAAATTTACAGGGGGAAGTACAGATACGCAGTATTTT. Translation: CASRKFTGGSTDTQYF.

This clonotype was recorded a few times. In DNA form, the CDR3 reads TGTGCCAGCAGCGCCGGGACTAGCGGGGTTGGATTCCAAGAGACCCAGTACTTC. It encodes CASSAGTSGVGFQETQYF. The chain has TRBV9 and TRBJ2-5; 13 nucleotides align to TRBD2. The CDR3 totals 18 residues. Losses at the gene ends were 3 bases for V and 1 base for J; bases not matched to a gene: 9. The germline gives CDR1 SGDLS, CDR2 YYNGEE. Together with reference TRBV9 and TRBJ2-5, the CDR3 gives the full variable domain: DSGVTQTPKHLITATGQRVTLRCSPRSGDLSVYWYQQSLDQGLQFLIQYYNGEERAKGNILERFSAQQFPDLHSELNLSSLELGDSALYFCASSAGTSGVGFQETQYFGPGTRLLVL.

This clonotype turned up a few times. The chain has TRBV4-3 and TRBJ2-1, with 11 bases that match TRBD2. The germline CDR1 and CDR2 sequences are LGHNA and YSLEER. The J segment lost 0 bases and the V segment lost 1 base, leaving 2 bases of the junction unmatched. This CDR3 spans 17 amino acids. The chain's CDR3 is CASSQVTSGSSYNEQFF. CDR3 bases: TGCGCCAGCAGCCAAGTCACTAGCGGGAGCTCCTACAATGAGCAGTTCTTC.

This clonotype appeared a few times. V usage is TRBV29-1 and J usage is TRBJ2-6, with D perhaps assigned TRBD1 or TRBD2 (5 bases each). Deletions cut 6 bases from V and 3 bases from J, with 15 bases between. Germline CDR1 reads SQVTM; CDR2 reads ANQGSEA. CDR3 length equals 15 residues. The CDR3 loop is CSVSKTGGGANVLTF. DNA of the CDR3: TGCAGCGTCTCCAAGACTGGGGGTGGGGCCAACGTCCTGACTTTC.

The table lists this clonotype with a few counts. The chain's CDR3 is CAISDLGHRISGNTIYF. DNA of the CDR3: TGTGCCATCAGTGACCTAGGACACCGAATCTCTGGAAACACCATATATTTT. This rearrangement joins TRBV10-3 to TRBJ1-3; weak D call: TRBD1 (5 bases). V dropped 3 bases and J dropped 0 bases, with 15 bases sitting between them. Germline CDR1 is ENHRY and CDR2 is SYGVKD. The CDR3 has 17 residues.